A single sample is the source of the 3 T cell receptor beta chains below, sequenced in a study of early T cells in non-severe SARS-CoV-2 infection. One entry per CDR3 protein, called by TCRdb with MiXCR from the 5' RACE reads. The table shows tens of thousands of distinct CDR3 sequences, with just under 4.5% occurring only once. The sequenced sample was whole blood. These receptors were taken from an adult who was a healthcare worker with PCR-confirmed SARS-CoV-2 infection or an uninfected control (not recorded which).

The sample holds many counts of this clonotype. The genes are TRBV10-3 and TRBJ2-2, with 12 nucleotides matching TRBD2. Germline V gene data show CDR1 as ENHRY and CDR2 as SYGVKD. The CDR3 runs 16 residues. The trim removed 6 bases at V and 4 bases at J, leaving 6 bases unmatched. CDR3 sequence (DNA): TGTGCCATCAGCGCTTCTAGCGGGAGGGCCACCGGGGAGCTGTTTTTT. This codes for CAISASSGRATGELFF.

CDR3 protein: CASSPRVNTEAFF. The DNA for the CDR3 is TGTGCCAGCAGCCCCCGGGTCAACACTGAAGCTTTCTTT. This chain joins TRBV6-5 and TRBJ1-1; D not resolved. Germline V gives CDR1 MNHEY, CDR2 SVGAGI. The CDR3 is made up of 13 amino acids. Trimming took off 6 bases at V and 2 bases at J, with 10 bases between the two ends.

This clonotype has ten or more counts. The CDR3 region is CASSSKTGIVHEQYF. The CDR3 DNA sequence: TGTGCCAGCAGTTCCAAGACAGGGATTGTCCACGAGCAGTACTTC. This chain joins TRBV28 and TRBJ2-7, with 7 positions matching TRBD1. Germline V gene lookup returns CDR1 MDHEN and CDR2 SYDVKM. The ends lost 4 bases at V and 5 bases at J; junction bases unmatched: 11. This CDR3 contains 15 residues.